A selection of T cell receptor beta chains follows, all from one sample in a study of blood T cells in healthy people across ages. Each CDR3 protein is one row after TCRdb ran MiXCR on the 5' RACE reads. The profile shows just under 550,000 distinct CDR3 sequences, around 24% of them singletons. This sample also belongs to another study, concerning T cells of mothers and their children.

The sample was blood. Source of these receptors: a boy aged 10-17 years in good health. Each CDR3 is given with its conserved first and last residue. The order of the fields is D gene, V gene, clone size, J gene, CDR3 protein, CDR3 DNA. D genes are given only for firm matches. Size values are once, few and many counts, or a class for expanded clones, and some rows have none.

d_call: .; v_call: TRBV5-6; clone_size: few; j_call: TRBJ2-5; cdr3_aa: CASGYQETQYF; cdr3_nt: TGTGCCAGCGGGTACCAAGAGACCCAGTACTTC
d_call: TRBD1; v_call: TRBV6-5; clone_size: few; j_call: TRBJ1-6; cdr3_aa: CASSYSFGTGGSPLHF; cdr3_nt: TGTGCCAGCAGTTACTCATTTGGTACAGGGGGTTCACCCCTCCACTTT
d_call: TRBD1; v_call: TRBV6-1; clone_size: .; j_call: TRBJ2-7; cdr3_aa: CASSDLDRGVSYEQYF; cdr3_nt: TGTGCCAGCAGCGATCTCGACAGGGGGGTATCCTACGAGCAGTACTTC
d_call: .; v_call: TRBV19; clone_size: .; j_call: TRBJ2-5; cdr3_aa: CASSIAGIGLKGETQYF; cdr3_nt: TGTGCCAGTAGTATAGCGGGGATAGGCCTCAAGGGAGAGACCCAGTACTTC
d_call: .; v_call: TRBV6-2/TRBV6-3; clone_size: .; j_call: TRBJ2-1; cdr3_aa: CASSSVQEVRPYNEQFF; cdr3_nt: TGTGCCAGCAGTTCTGTACAGGAGGTGAGGCCTTACAATGAGCAGTTCTTC
d_call: .; v_call: TRBV28; clone_size: .; j_call: TRBJ1-4; cdr3_aa: CASSQGARGEKLFF; cdr3_nt: TGTGCCAGCAGTCAAGGGGCGAGGGGTGAAAAACTGTTTTTT
d_call: TRBD2; v_call: TRBV20-1; clone_size: few; j_call: TRBJ2-7; cdr3_aa: CSARELAGPPYEQYF; cdr3_nt: TGCAGTGCTAGAGAACTAGCGGGACCCCCCTACGAGCAGTACTTC
d_call: .; v_call: TRBV24-1; clone_size: .; j_call: TRBJ2-1; cdr3_aa: CATSDGRFMDEQFF; cdr3_nt: TGCGCCACCAGTGATGGACGGTTTATGGATGAGCAGTTCTTC
d_call: .; v_call: TRBV5-1; clone_size: .; j_call: TRBJ2-2; cdr3_aa: CVSSVTGPGTGELFF; cdr3_nt: TGCGTCAGCAGCGTGACAGGCCCGGGAACCGGGGAGCTGTTTTTT
d_call: .; v_call: TRBV2; clone_size: few; j_call: TRBJ1-1; cdr3_aa: CASSEAVRGYSEAFF; cdr3_nt: TGTGCCAGCAGTGAAGCGGTTCGGGGGTACTCTGAAGCTTTCTTT
d_call: TRBD2; v_call: TRBV2; clone_size: few; j_call: TRBJ2-7; cdr3_aa: CASSKRERWYEQYF; cdr3_nt: TGTGCCAGCAGTAAGCGGGAGAGGTGGTACGAGCAGTACTTC
d_call: .; v_call: TRBV7-9; clone_size: few; j_call: TRBJ2-1; cdr3_aa: CASSSGRGTTYNEQFF; cdr3_nt: TGTGCCAGCAGCTCAGGTAGGGGGACCACCTACAATGAGCAGTTCTTC